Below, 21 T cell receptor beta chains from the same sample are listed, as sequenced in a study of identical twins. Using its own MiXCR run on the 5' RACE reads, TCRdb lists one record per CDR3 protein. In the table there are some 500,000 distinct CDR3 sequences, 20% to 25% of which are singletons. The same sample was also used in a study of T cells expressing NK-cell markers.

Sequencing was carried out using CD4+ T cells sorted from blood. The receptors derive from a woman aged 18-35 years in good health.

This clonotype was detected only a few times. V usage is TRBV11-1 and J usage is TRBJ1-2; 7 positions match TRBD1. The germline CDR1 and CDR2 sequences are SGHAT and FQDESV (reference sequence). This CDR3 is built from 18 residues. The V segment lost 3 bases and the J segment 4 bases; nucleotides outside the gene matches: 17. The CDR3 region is CASSFSGTEFTQLYGYTF. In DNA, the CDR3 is TGTGCCAGCAGCTTCTCAGGGACAGAATTCACTCAACTCTATGGCTACACCTTC.

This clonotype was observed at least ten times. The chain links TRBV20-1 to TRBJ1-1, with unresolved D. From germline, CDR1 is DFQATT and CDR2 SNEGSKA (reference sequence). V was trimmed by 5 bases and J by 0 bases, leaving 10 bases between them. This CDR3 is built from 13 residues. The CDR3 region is CSAENPMNTEAFF. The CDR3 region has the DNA TGCAGTGCTGAGAACCCCATGAACACTGAAGCTTTCTTT.

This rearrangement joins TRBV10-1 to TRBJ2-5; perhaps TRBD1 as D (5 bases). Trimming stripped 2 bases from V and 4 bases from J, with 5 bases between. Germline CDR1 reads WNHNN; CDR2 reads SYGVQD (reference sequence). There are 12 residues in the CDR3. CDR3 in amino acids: CASSEGAETQYF. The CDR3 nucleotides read TGCGCCAGCAGTGAGGGGGCAGAGACCCAGTACTTC.

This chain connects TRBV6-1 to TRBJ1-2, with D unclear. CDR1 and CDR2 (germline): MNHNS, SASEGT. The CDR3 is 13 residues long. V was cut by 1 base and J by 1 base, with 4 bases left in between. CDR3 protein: CASSEGDNYGYTF. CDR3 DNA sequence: TGTGCCAGCAGTGAAGGGGATAACTATGGCTACACCTTC.

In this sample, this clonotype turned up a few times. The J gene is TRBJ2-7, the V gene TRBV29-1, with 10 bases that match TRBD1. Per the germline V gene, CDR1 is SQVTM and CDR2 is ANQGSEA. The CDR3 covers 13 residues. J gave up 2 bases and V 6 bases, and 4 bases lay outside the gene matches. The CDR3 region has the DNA TGCAGCGTCGGGACAGGGGTCCCCTACGAGCAGTACTTC. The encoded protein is CSVGTGVPYEQYF.

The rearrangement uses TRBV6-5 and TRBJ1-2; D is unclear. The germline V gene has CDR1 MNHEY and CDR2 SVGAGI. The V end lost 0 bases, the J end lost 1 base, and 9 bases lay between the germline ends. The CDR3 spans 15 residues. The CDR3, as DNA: TGTGCCAGCAGTTACTCGTACAGTTTTAACTATGGCTACACCTTC. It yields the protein CASSYSYSFNYGYTF.

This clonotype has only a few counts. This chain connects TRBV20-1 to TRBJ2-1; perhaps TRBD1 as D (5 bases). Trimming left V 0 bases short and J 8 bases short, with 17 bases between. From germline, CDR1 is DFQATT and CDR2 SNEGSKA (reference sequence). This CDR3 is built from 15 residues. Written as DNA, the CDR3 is TGCAGTGCTAGAGATCCCACTGGGGCGATTGATGAGCAGTTCTTC. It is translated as CSARDPTGAIDEQFF.

CDR3 sequence (DNA): TGCGCCAGCAGCTTATCGGACAGTGACTCCTACGAGCAGTACTTC. Its protein is CASSLSDSDSYEQYF. The chain has TRBV5-1 and TRBJ2-7; possible D gene TRBD1, 6 bases. Germline V lookup: CDR1 SGHRS, CDR2 YFSETQ. V was cut by 2 bases and J by 0 bases, with 12 bases left in between. The CDR3 is made up of 15 amino acids. The full variable domain, completed using reference TRBV5-1 and TRBJ2-7, is KAGVTQTPRYLIKTRGQQVTLSCSPISGHRSVSWYQQTPGQGLQFLFEYFSETQRNKGNFPGRFSGRQFSNSRSEMNVSTLELGDSALYLCASSLSDSDSYEQYFGPGTRLTVT.

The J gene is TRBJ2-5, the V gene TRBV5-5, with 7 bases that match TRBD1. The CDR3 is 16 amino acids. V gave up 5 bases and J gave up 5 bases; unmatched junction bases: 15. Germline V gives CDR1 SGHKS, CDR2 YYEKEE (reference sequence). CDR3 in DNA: TGTGCCAGCAGTACAGGACAGGCCAGGGGTCGGGAGACCCAGTACTTC. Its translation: CASSTGQARGRETQYF.

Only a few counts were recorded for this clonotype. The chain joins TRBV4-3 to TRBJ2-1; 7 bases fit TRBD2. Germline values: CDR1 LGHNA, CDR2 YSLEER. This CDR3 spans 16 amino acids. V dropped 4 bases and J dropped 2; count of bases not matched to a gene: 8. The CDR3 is CASSPLPGGTYNEQFF. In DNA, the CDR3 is TGCGCCAGCAGCCCCCTCCCGGGGGGAACCTACAATGAGCAGTTCTTC.

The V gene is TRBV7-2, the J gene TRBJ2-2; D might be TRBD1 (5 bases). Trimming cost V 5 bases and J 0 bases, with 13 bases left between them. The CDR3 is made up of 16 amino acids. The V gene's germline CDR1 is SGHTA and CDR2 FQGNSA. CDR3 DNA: TGTGCCAGCAGCCCAGGGCCCTCCGCGAACACCGGGGAGCTGTTTTTT. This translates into CASSPGPSANTGELFF.

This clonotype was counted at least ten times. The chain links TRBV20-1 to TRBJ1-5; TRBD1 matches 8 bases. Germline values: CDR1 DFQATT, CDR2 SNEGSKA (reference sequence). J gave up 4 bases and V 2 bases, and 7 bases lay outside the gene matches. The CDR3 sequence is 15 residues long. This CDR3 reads CSARTRTGQNQPQHF. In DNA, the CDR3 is TGCAGTGCTAGAACCAGGACAGGGCAGAATCAGCCCCAGCATTTT.

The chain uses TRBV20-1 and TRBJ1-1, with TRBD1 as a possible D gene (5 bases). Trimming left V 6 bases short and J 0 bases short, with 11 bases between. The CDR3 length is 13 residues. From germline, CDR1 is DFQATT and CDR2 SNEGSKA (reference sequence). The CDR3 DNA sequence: TGCAGTGCCAAACAGGAGATGAACACTGAAGCTTTCTTT. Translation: CSAKQEMNTEAFF.

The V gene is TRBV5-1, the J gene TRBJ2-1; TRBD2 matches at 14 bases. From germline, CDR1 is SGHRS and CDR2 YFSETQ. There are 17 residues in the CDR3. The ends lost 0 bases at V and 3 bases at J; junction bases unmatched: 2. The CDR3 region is CASSLGLAGGNYNEQFF. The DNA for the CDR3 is TGCGCCAGCAGCTTGGGACTAGCGGGGGGGAACTACAATGAGCAGTTCTTC.

CDR3 loop: CASSHRATEAFF. The CDR3 bases are TGTGCCAGCAGCCACAGGGCCACTGAAGCTTTCTTT. The V call is TRBV3-1, the J call TRBJ1-1; D might be TRBD1 (5 bases). Per germline, CDR1 LGHDT and CDR2 YNNKEL (reference sequence). V gave up 3 bases and J gave up 4 bases, with 6 bases separating them. CDR3 length equals 12 residues.

The CDR3 sequence: CSPTSGNYNEQFF. Written as DNA, the CDR3 is TGCAGTCCAACTAGCGGTAACTACAATGAGCAGTTCTTC. The chain carries TRBV20-1 and TRBJ2-1; the match to TRBD2 covers 8 bases. V shed 8 bases and J 3 bases; nucleotides not matched to a gene: 6. Germline CDR1 DFQATT, CDR2 SNEGSKA (reference sequence). The CDR3 is made up of 13 amino acids.

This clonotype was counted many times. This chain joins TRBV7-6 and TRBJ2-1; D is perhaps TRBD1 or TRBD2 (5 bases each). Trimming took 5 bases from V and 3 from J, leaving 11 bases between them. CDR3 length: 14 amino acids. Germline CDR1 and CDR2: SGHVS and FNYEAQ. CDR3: CASSIGTIYNEQFF. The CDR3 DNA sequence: TGTGCCAGCAGCATAGGGACCATCTACAATGAGCAGTTCTTC.

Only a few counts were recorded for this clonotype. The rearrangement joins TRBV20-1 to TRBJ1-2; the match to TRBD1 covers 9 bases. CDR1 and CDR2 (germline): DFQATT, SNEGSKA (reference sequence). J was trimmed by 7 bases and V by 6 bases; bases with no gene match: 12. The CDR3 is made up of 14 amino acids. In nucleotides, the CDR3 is TGCAGTGCCCTGATGGGACAGGGCCACACTGGCTACACCTTC. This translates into CSALMGQGHTGYTF.

The DNA of the CDR3 is TGTGCCAGCCAGGGAGACATGACGGAGACCCAGTACTTC. It is translated as CASQGDMTETQYF. The chain recombines TRBV2 with TRBJ2-5; either TRBD1 or TRBD2 may supply D (5 bases each). Germline V CDR1 and CDR2: SNHLY, FYNNEI. The CDR3 is 13 amino acids. V lost 8 bases and J 5 bases, leaving 15 bases between the germline ends. Full variable domain (remainder filled in from reference TRBV2 and TRBJ2-5): EPEVTQTPSHQVTQMGQEVILRCVPISNHLYFYWYRQILGQKVEFLVSFYNNEISEKSEIFDDQFSVERPDGSNFTLKIRSTKLEDSAMYFCASQGDMTETQYFGPGTRLLVL.

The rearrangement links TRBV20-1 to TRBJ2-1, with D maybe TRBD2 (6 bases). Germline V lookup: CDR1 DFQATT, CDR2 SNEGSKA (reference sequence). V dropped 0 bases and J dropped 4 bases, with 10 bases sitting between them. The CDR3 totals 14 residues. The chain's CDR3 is CSARDRLVYNEQFF. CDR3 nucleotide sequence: TGCAGTGCTAGAGATCGACTAGTGTACAATGAGCAGTTCTTC.

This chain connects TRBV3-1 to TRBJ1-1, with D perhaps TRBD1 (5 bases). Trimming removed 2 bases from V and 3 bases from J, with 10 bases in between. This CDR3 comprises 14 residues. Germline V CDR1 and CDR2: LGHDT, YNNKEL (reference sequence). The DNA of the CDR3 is TGTGCCAGCAGCCAAAAGGGGTACGACACTGAAGCTTTCTTT. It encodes CASSQKGYDTEAFF.